One T cell receptor beta chain is described in this entry. Its recognized antigen is unknown. There are no base qualities to consult, and no much larger clone falls within one base. Libraries were constructed by multiplex PCR. For sequencing, an Illumina HiSeq 4000 was employed. CDR3 regions were amplified by Arm-PCR with iRepertoire HTBI primers to construct TCR beta libraries. Before sequencing, the PCR products went through gel purification. For the original study's pipeline: A total of around 66 TRBV and 14 TRBJ segments were identified across samples and were used for gene usage analysis of CDR3 amino acid clonotypes. COPE and FqMerger were used to merge the filtered high-quality paired reads into contigs. BLAST was used to align contigs to IMGT TRBV, TRBD and TRBJ reference genes, with CDR3 defined following IMGT. Highly expanded clones were defined as clonotypes with a frequency above 0.1%. Repertoire diversity was measured by Shannon entropy, and V-J evenness by the Gini coefficient. A clonotype was considered public if more than one individual shared it. The raw public reads went through TCRdb reprocessing: fastp at Q25, MiXCR clone calling, in-frame beta chains kept. Each CDR3 protein gets just one entry, which takes the most common genes and DNA from the rows behind it. TCRdb's processing, not the authors' own work, is the source of the V and J calls. The sample table contains around 460,000 distinct CDR3 sequences; only one count was recorded for 20% to 25% of them. About 12% of the sample comes from the top ten.

The data originate from a study of regulatory T cells in long-lasting Graves disease (dated by TCRdb to the early 2020s). Notes on the research overall: To count as having persistent Graves' disease, a patient had to have received antithyroid drug treatment for over 5 years with TSH receptor autoantibodies remaining persistently positive. TCR sequencing covered around 13 persistent and roughly 20 newly diagnosed Graves' disease patients, around 35 samples in total. In the clinical cohort, patients with persistent Graves' disease had used antithyroid drugs for an average of about 10.3 years. Patients with persistent Graves' disease were compared with patients with newly diagnosed Graves' disease using TCR sequencing and RNA sequencing of peripheral blood. The study was registered as a clinical trial and conducted in China. General conclusions and limits of the study: As a limitation, the authors acknowledged that the small sample size may reduce accuracy. Sequencing and analysis were limited to the TCR beta chain. Compared with newly diagnosed patients, patients with persistent Graves' disease had lower TCR Shannon entropy and fewer highly expanded clones, which suggests clonal expansion. TRBV28, TRBJ1-2 and TRBJ2-5 were preferentially used in persistent disease, while TRBV20-1 and TRBJ2-1 were favored in newly diagnosed disease. Because the primary lesion, thyroid tissue, could not be accessed, the study looked at peripheral blood alone. A larger number of public clonotypes was shared among persistent patients (over 2,500) than among newly diagnosed patients (approximately 930).

The time point label, as the study defines it: persistent/refractory GD, antithyroid drugs over 5 years with positive TRAb. For both TCR sequencing and RNA sequencing, RNA was extracted from PBMCs using TRIzol. The diagnosis of Graves' disease followed American Thyroid Association guidelines. Recruitment of patients was carried out at an endocrinology department in Xi'an, China. Each patient gave approximately 9 milliliters of peripheral blood, collected in an EDTA anticoagulant tube. PBMCs were isolated by Ficoll Paque Plus density gradient separation without further T cell sorting. RNA quality was checked with an Agilent 2100 Bioanalyzer and agarose gel, and concentration with a NanoDrop 2000. From cysteine to phenylalanine, the CDR3 is 17 amino acids long. The only DNA kept is the CDR3, 51 bases in frame from the first base. The junction shows trimming of 0 bases on V and 6 bases on J, plus 18 bases between the germline ends. The CDR1 and CDR2 encoded by the germline V gene (reference sequence) are DFQATT and SNEGSKA.

The sample was peripheral blood mononuclear cells (PBMCs), taken when the disease was refractory, from a patient treated with antithyroid drugs. This TCR was sampled from a female donor with Graves disease. The rearrangement joined TRBV20-1 to TRBJ1-6, and perhaps TRBD1 as D gene, on 5 matching bases. CDR3 sequence: CSARDRRGSVGNSPLHF. The DNA sequence follows: TGCAGTGCTAGAGATCGCCGGGGGAGTGTTGGTAATTCACCCCTCCACTTT.